This T cell receptor beta chain emerged from a study of Graves' ophthalmopathy and Graves' hyperthyroidism. The authors amplified TCR beta CDR3 regions from RNA transcripts. Amplification began with first-round RT-PCR using HTBI primers, then second-round multiplex PCR was performed. TCRdb analysed the multiplex PCR reads with MiXCR anew, one entry per CDR3 protein. The sample contains 300,000 to 350,000 distinct CDR3 sequences, roughly 15% of which appear only once. This clonotype was counted between two and nine times. Sequencing was done on a sample of peripheral blood. The TCR was taken from an adult man with Graves' ophthalmopathy.

CDR3 residues: CASTGAGSSYEQYF. As DNA, the CDR3 is TGTGCCAGCACCGGAGCGGGGAGCTCCTACGAGCAGTACTTC. The chain carries TRBV12-3 or TRBV12-4 and TRBJ2-7; 7 nucleotides agree with TRBD2. The V segment lost 7 bases and the J segment 0 bases; nucleotides outside the gene matches: 6. This CDR3 comprises 14 residues.